This T cell receptor (beta chain) comes out of a study of beta chain features in type 1 diabetes. General observations from the study: Amplification by PCR could prefer shorter templates, with the same effect in patients and controls.

In regard to this clone: No antigen is known for it.

Germline V CDR1 and CDR2: SEHNR, FQNEAQ (reference sequence). The CDR3 is 15 amino acids. V lost 5 bases and J lost 6; bases outside the gene matches: 13. TCRB transcripts that were expressed got sequenced, as all of the isolated RNA had been reverse transcribed. TCRdb's copy holds only in-frame clones and misses some; the assay was immunoSEQ multiplex PCR. The profile shows about 42,000 clones, about half of them singletons. The chain recombines TRBV7-9 with TRBJ2-7; TRBD2 matches 7 bases. Input material: stem cell memory CD4+ T cells from blood. This TCR derives from a young woman in good health. The CDR3 DNA reads TGTGCCAGCAGCCTACGAGGTGCGGGAGTAGGCGAGCAGTACTTC. As protein: CASSLRGAGVGEQYF.